This record covers a single T cell receptor beta chain. No cognate antigen has been identified for it. No quality values exist for individual bases; no much larger clone is one base distant. These data come from a study of PD-1 blockade in classical Hodgkin lymphoma (dated by TCRdb to the early 2020s). Concerning the study at large: Nivolumab dosing was 3 mg/kg intravenously every 2 weeks, continuing until either disease progression or unacceptable toxicity. To define a peripheral blood immune signature of response to PD-1 blockade in classical Hodgkin lymphoma, the study combined TCR beta sequencing with CyTOF.

The Qiagen DNeasy kit was used to extract genomic DNA from unsorted PBMCs and from the negatively selected CD4+ and CD8+ fractions. Amplification of TCR beta CDR3 regions was done by immunoSEQ multiplex PCR with primers that anneal to V and J segments. A synthetic immune receptor repertoire was used to minimize amplification bias, and any remaining bias was removed computationally after sequencing. On the authors' methods: Repertoire diversity was quantified as the Shannon entropy index using custom Python scripts. Unsorted, CD4+ and CD8+ repertoires were examined separately, except in combined analyses, for which CD4+ and CD8+ sequences were merged in silico. Clonal expansion was defined as a frequency increase of at least 2-fold after treatment compared with C1D1, and clones undetected at baseline were assigned a pseudocount of 0.5. Singleton clones were defined as clones with 0 or 1 copy at C1D1, and non-singleton clones were defined as clones with 2 or more copies. By matching protein sequences in sorted samples from the same patient, clones expanded in unsorted samples were annotated as CD4+, CD8+ or unknown. Wilcoxon tests were applied to paired samples to test diversity changes from C1D1 to C4D1. Not all clones reach the TCRdb copy of this immuneACCESS table, which keeps in-frame sequences only. Checked studies attribute under half of the gap to unresolved V genes and leave the rest unexplained. V, J and clone size derive from that table, while D and trimming were established from the DNA sequence. The sample records over 35,000 clones, around 86% of which are singletons. The ten biggest clones cover about 6% of the sample.

General study outcomes and caveats: Baseline TCR diversity was reported as lower in newly diagnosed patients than in healthy donors, and lower still in relapsed/refractory patients. Trial patients achieving complete response had baseline diversity similar to newly diagnosed patients, whereas partial responders and progressors had significantly lower diversity. A significant rise by C4D1 was seen in CD4+ but not CD8+ TCR diversity (p=0.0027 vs p=0.16), with the rise being most apparent in complete responders (p=0.02). The study was limited to a single clinical trial cohort, and causes of repertoire differences, possibly disease activity or prior therapy, remained undefined. Lower diversity was observed in patients in whom nivolumab was started less than 1 year after ASCT, and these patients were excluded from later analyses so that confounding by immune reconstitution would be avoided.

Taken with the paper, the label for time point translates to: cycle 2 day 1 (C2D1) of nivolumab. Relapse after autologous stem cell transplantation had occurred in all trial patients, and cohorts A, B and C were distinguished by prior brentuximab vedotin exposure. A total of around 60 patients with relapsed/refractory classical Hodgkin lymphoma made up the trial cohort, and each patient's best overall response was complete response, partial response or progressive disease. Single-agent nivolumab was administered to trial patients in the multi-cohort phase II CheckMate 205 trial. An independent review committee assessed best overall response using the 2007 International Working Group response criteria. PBMCs from the trial were collected at three points: immediately before nivolumab initiation (C1D1), and during therapy at cycle 2 day 1 and cycle 4 day 1. Peripheral blood was collected in 8 mL Vacutainer Cell Preparation Tubes, from which PBMCs were isolated by centrifugation and then cryopreserved.

The germline V gene supplies CDR1 SGHTA and CDR2 FQGTGA. A distance of 9 bases separates the germline ends of V and J, which lose 2 bases and 5 bases respectively. The CDR3 measures 13 amino acids from cysteine to phenylalanine. Only the CDR3 DNA stays, 39 bases, in frame from base 1. This sample comprised peripheral blood mononuclear cells (PBMCs), obtained before the second cycle of nivolumab. The chain is made from TRBV7-3 and TRBJ1-1; no D gene call is confident. This clonotype was obtained from a human donor with classical Hodgkin lymphoma. The DNA sequence is TGTGCCAGCAGCTTATGGTCTCGGACTGAAGCTTTCTTT. Its amino acids are CASSLWSRTEAFF.